A single sample gave rise to the 9 T cell receptor beta chains below, sequenced in a study of T cell changes during pregnancy in multiple sclerosis. Assay: immunoSEQ multiplex PCR; the TCRdb copy retains only in-frame clones and omits some. The data hold around 100,000 clones, with about 92% observed a single time. The specimen comprised peripheral blood, sampled in the second trimester of pregnancy. These receptors all come from a female donor with multiple sclerosis, enrolled in a pregnancy study.

This chain uses TRBV9 with TRBJ2-4, with 9 bases that match TRBD2. This CDR3 has 16 residues. J lost 0 bases, V lost 2 bases, and 3 bases had no gene match. CDR1 SGDLS and CDR2 YYNGEE come from the germline V gene. CDR3 sequence reads: CASSVGREGAKNIQYF. CDR3 DNA: TGTGCCAGCAGCGTCGGGCGGGAGGGAGCCAAAAACATTCAGTACTTC.

The chain employs TRBV5-1 and TRBJ1-1; no clear D. Per the germline V gene, CDR1 is SGHRS and CDR2 is YFSETQ. Trimming pared 0 bases from V and 4 bases from J, leaving 13 bases between. This CDR3 has 15 amino acids. CDR3 in amino acids: CASSLVGGSPTEAFF. The CDR3 DNA follows: TGCGCCAGCAGCTTGGTTGGAGGGAGCCCCACTGAAGCTTTCTTT.

This clone was seen a handful of times. The gene calls are TRBV28 and TRBJ1-1; D is uncertain. CDR1 MDHEN and CDR2 SYDVKM come from the germline V gene. V dropped 6 bases and J dropped 8 bases, with 10 bases sitting between them. The CDR3 loop spans 11 amino acids. The CDR3 sequence: CASRGRPEAFF. CDR3 bases: TGTGCCAGCAGGGGCAGGCCAGAAGCTTTCTTT.

This chain links TRBV29-1 with TRBJ1-2, with a possible D match to TRBD1 (6 bases). Trimming took off 0 bases at V and 4 bases at J, with 15 bases between the two ends. In germline, CDR1 is SQVTM, CDR2 ANQGSEA. The CDR3 sequence is 15 residues long. The CDR3 DNA reads as TGCAGCGTTGAAGATGAACAGGGAGGGGGCTATGGCTACACCTTC. Amino acids: CSVEDEQGGGYGYTF.

The CDR3 is CASSRDSGGKTKQYF. CDR3 nucleotide sequence: TGTGCCAGCTCACGGGATAGCGGGGGTAAAACGAAGCAGTACTTC. The chain carries TRBV18 and TRBJ2-7, with 9 bases fitting TRBD2. V was pared by 4 bases and J by 8 bases, with 12 bases of the junction left unmatched. This CDR3 comprises 15 residues. Germline CDR1 reads KGHSH; CDR2 reads LQKENI.

The chain is built from TRBV5-4 and TRBJ1-1, with 9 nucleotides matching TRBD1. Trimming took 5 bases from V and 4 from J; bases not matched to a gene: 9. The V gene's germline CDR1 is SGHNT and CDR2 YYREEE (reference sequence). The CDR3 is 15 residues long. CDR3 amino acids: CASRPGQGISTEAFF. For the CDR3, the DNA is TGTGCCAGCAGACCGGGACAGGGCATAAGCACTGAAGCTTTCTTT.

The chain couples TRBV18 to TRBJ1-5; D gene uncertain. The CDR3 is 14 amino acids. The V end was cut by 2 bases, the J end by 5 bases, with 10 bases between. Per the germline V gene, CDR1 is KGHSH and CDR2 is LQKENI. CDR3 DNA: TGTGCCAGCTCACCAGAGGCGCGGGATCAGCCCCAGCATTTT. This sequence encodes CASSPEARDQPQHF. The entire variable domain, with the rest obtained from reference TRBV18 and TRBJ1-5, is as follows: NAGVMQNPRHLVRRRGQEARLRCSPMKGHSHVYWYRQLPEEGLKFMVYLQKENIIDESGMPKERFSAEFPKEGPSILRIQQVVRGDSAAYFCASSPEARDQPQHFGDGTRLSIL.

The rearrangement uses TRBV7-9 and TRBJ2-7; 7 nucleotides line up with TRBD2. The germline V gene encodes CDR1 SEHNR and CDR2 FQNEAQ (reference sequence). The CDR3 covers 11 residues. V shed 6 bases, J shed 5 bases, and the junction held 1 base outside the gene matches. This CDR3 reads CASSGTNEQYF. CDR3 DNA: TGTGCCAGCAGTGGGACTAACGAGCAGTACTTC.

This chain links TRBV19 with TRBJ1-4; tentatively, D is TRBD1 (5 bases). Trimming took 6 bases from V and 5 from J, leaving 16 bases between them. CDR3 length: 15 amino acids. Per the germline V gene, CDR1 is LNHDA and CDR2 is SQIVND (reference sequence). The CDR3 sequence is CASRIGTTRNEKLFF. CDR3 sequence (DNA): TGTGCCAGTAGAATCGGGACGACTAGAAATGAAAAACTGTTTTTT. The whole variable domain, remainder taken from reference TRBV19 and TRBJ1-4, is DGGITQSPKYLFRKEGQNVTLSCEQNLNHDAMYWYRQDPGQGLRLIYYSQIVNDFQKGDIAEGYSVSREKKESFPLTVTSAQKNPTAFYLCASRIGTTRNEKLFFGSGTQLSVL.